These 31 T cell receptor beta chains originate from one sample sequenced in a study of blood T cell repertoires in COVID-19. Assay used: immunoSEQ multiplex PCR; TCRdb lists only in-frame clones, some missing. This sample yields a few hundred thousand clones, of which around 89% are seen a single time; about 2.2% belongs to the top ten. The specimen sequenced was PBMCs or T cells enriched from blood (not recorded which). These TCRs come from a woman younger than 35 who had recovered from COVID-19.

This chain joins TRBV2 and TRBJ2-1, with TRBD1 matching 9 bases. This CDR3 is built from 15 residues. Germline lookup yields CDR1 SNHLY and CDR2 FYNNEI. J gave up 1 base and V 8 bases, and 6 bases lay outside the gene matches. DNA for the CDR3: TGTGCCAGCGGCCGGGACAGGGATTCCTACAATGAGCAGTTCTTC. Translated: CASGRDRDSYNEQFF.

This rearrangement joins TRBV4-1 to TRBJ1-1; D is unclear. The CDR3 is made up of 11 amino acids. V gave up 4 bases and J gave up 3 bases, with 3 bases separating them. Germline assignment: CDR1 MGHRA and CDR2 YSYEKL. CDR3 residues: CASSPYTEAFF. Written as DNA, the CDR3 is TGCGCCAGCAGCCCCTACACTGAAGCTTTCTTT.

This clone was detected once. The chain couples TRBV25-1 to TRBJ1-2, with D hard to call. V was shortened by 3 bases and J by 6 bases, with 11 bases between the two germline ends. The germline CDR1 and CDR2 sequences are MGHDK and SYGVNS. CDR3 size: 13 residues. The CDR3 loop reads CASSDSSYNGYTF. As DNA, the CDR3 is TGTGCCAGCAGTGATAGCTCCTATAATGGCTACACCTTC.

This sequence joins TRBV5-4 and TRBJ2-7; a possible D gene is TRBD2 (5 bases). V was pared by 2 bases and J by 3 bases, with 15 bases between. The CDR3 contains 15 residues. Germline V gene sequence: CDR1 SGHNT, CDR2 YYREEE (reference sequence). The CDR3 DNA is TGTGCCAGCAGCTTCGGGCCCCATGGGAGCTACGAGCAGTACTTC. Translation gives CASSFGPHGSYEQYF.

The J gene is TRBJ1-1, the V gene TRBV2, with 8 bases fitting TRBD1. V was pared by 4 bases and J by 11 bases, with 6 bases of the junction left unmatched. The germline CDR1 and CDR2 sequences are SNHLY and FYNNEI. The CDR3 extends over 12 amino acids. The CDR3 spells CASSADRGEAFF. The CDR3 DNA is TGTGCCAGCAGTGCAGACAGGGGTGAGGCTTTCTTT.

The chain couples TRBV5-1 to TRBJ2-1; TRBD2 agrees at 7 bases. There are 15 residues in the CDR3. Per germline, CDR1 SGHRS and CDR2 YFSETQ. The ends lost 0 bases at V and 8 bases at J; junction bases unmatched: 8. CDR3 residues: CASSLVASGIDEQFF. The CDR3 DNA reads TGCGCCAGCAGCTTGGTAGCTAGCGGAATCGATGAGCAGTTCTTC. Full variable domain (rest looked up from reference TRBV5-1 and TRBJ2-1): KAGVTQTPRYLIKTRGQQVTLSCSPISGHRSVSWYQQTPGQGLQFLFEYFSETQRNKGNFPGRFSGRQFSNSRSEMNVSTLELGDSALYLCASSLVASGIDEQFFGPGTRLTVL.

The rearrangement joins TRBV14 to TRBJ2-5; D may be TRBD2 (7 bases). V lost 3 bases to trimming and J lost 1 base, with 21 bases between them. The CDR3 loop spans 18 amino acids. Germline V CDR1 and CDR2: SGHDN, FVKESK. CDR3 nucleotide sequence: TGTGCCAGCAGCCACGGTCCGCGGGGGCCCACCATCCAAGAGACCCAGTACTTC. Translation: CASSHGPRGPTIQETQYF.

This clone was counted at least ten times. The V and J genes are TRBV6-5 and TRBJ2-3; 9 positions match TRBD2. CDR1 and CDR2 (germline): MNHEY, SVGAGI. The ends lost 5 bases at V and 7 bases at J; junction bases unmatched: 10. This CDR3 has 15 amino acids. The CDR3 DNA is TGTGCCAGCAGTCCCGAGGGCGGGGGGGCAAATACGCAGTATTTT. This sequence encodes CASSPEGGGANTQYF.

This chain links TRBV27 with TRBJ1-2; D is ambiguous. This CDR3 spans 14 amino acids. The germline gives CDR1 MNHEY, CDR2 SMNVEV (reference sequence). Trimming stripped 5 bases from V and 2 bases from J, with 12 bases between. The CDR3 sequence is CASSPSSVNYGYTF. In nucleotides, the CDR3 is TGTGCCAGCAGTCCCTCATCGGTAAACTATGGCTACACCTTC.

The chain recombines TRBV19 with TRBJ1-3; the D is unclear. CDR1 LNHDA and CDR2 SQIVND come from the germline V gene (reference sequence). The germline V and J ends were trimmed by 6 bases and 4 bases, with 10 bases remaining between them. The CDR3 spans 13 residues. CDR3 sequence: CASRPGGGNTIYF. The CDR3 nucleotides read TGTGCCAGTAGGCCGGGAGGAGGAAACACCATATATTTT. The entire variable domain, with the rest obtained from reference TRBV19 and TRBJ1-3, is as follows: DGGITQSPKYLFRKEGQNVTLSCEQNLNHDAMYWYRQDPGQGLRLIYYSQIVNDFQKGDIAEGYSVSREKKESFPLTVTSAQKNPTAFYLCASRPGGGNTIYFGEGSWLTVV.

The chain links TRBV3-1 (or the pseudogene TRBV3-2) to TRBJ2-3, with 7 bases aligning to TRBD2. Germline lookup yields CDR1 LGHDT and CDR2 YNNKEL (reference sequence). The CDR3 sequence is 17 residues long. V trimming: 4 bases; J trimming: 4 bases; junction bases outside the gene matches: 14. The CDR3 region has the DNA TGTGCCAGCAGCCCCCTAAGGGGCGGGGGAGATCCAGATACGCAGTATTTT. It is translated as CASSPLRGGGDPDTQYF.

The V gene is TRBV3-1 (or the pseudogene TRBV3-2), the J gene TRBJ2-7; no reliable D call. Germline loops: CDR1 LGHDT, CDR2 YNNKEL (reference sequence). This CDR3 contains 14 residues. V lost 1 base to trimming and J lost 0 bases, with 7 bases between them. The CDR3 region is CASSQVASSYEQYF. CDR3 DNA: TGTGCCAGCAGCCAAGTTGCCAGCTCCTACGAGCAGTACTTC.

The chain recombines TRBV5-6 with TRBJ1-5; D might be TRBD1 (6 bases). Trimming shortened V by 5 bases and J by 7 bases, and 16 bases separated the two germline ends. CDR1 is SGHDT, CDR2 YYEEEE, per germline. This CDR3 comprises 14 residues. Here the CDR3 DNA reads TGTGCCAGCAGTTACCAACAGGGCAGGCAGCCCCAGCATTTT. This encodes CASSYQQGRQPQHF. Variable domain in full (rest from reference TRBV5-6 and TRBJ1-5): DAGVTQSPTHLIKTRGQQVTLRCSPKSGHDTVSWYQQALGQGPQFIFQYYEEEERQRGNFPDRFSGHQFPNYSSELNVNALLLGDSALYLCASSYQQGRQPQHFGDGTRLSIL.

The genes are TRBV3-1 (or the pseudogene TRBV3-2) and TRBJ2-7, with 9 nucleotides matching TRBD1. CDR3 length equals 17 residues. Germline V gives CDR1 LGHDT, CDR2 YNNKEL (reference sequence). The V gene end was trimmed by 5 bases and the J gene end by 2 bases; junction bases not matched to a gene: 13. The CDR3 region has the DNA TGTGCCAGCAGCGATATCTCCGGGACAGGGTTCCCCTACGAGCAGTACTTC. It translates to CASSDISGTGFPYEQYF.

The genes are TRBV20-1 and TRBJ2-3; D unresolved. V was shortened by 3 bases and J by 0 bases, with 10 bases between the two germline ends. This CDR3 is 14 amino acids long. Germline V gene data show CDR1 as DFQATT and CDR2 as SNEGSKA (reference sequence). The CDR3 spells CSASSHFSTDTQYF. The CDR3 DNA follows: TGCAGTGCTAGTTCCCACTTCAGCACAGATACGCAGTATTTT.

The rearrangement links TRBV6-1 to TRBJ1-1; D remains ambiguous. V lost 1 base and J 11 bases, leaving 14 bases between the germline ends. Germline V gene data show CDR1 as MNHNS and CDR2 as SASEGT. This CDR3 is built from 13 residues. This chain's CDR3 is CASSEGGRAWAFF. In nucleotides, the CDR3 is TGTGCCAGCAGTGAAGGAGGGAGGGCGTGGGCTTTCTTT.

The chain is built from TRBV15 and TRBJ1-4; D is unresolved. The CDR3 covers 15 residues. Trimming shortened V by 1 base and J by 8 bases, and 14 bases separated the two germline ends. Germline CDR1 and CDR2: LNHNV and YYDKDF (reference sequence). Here the CDR3 reads CATSRAQDYWEKLFF. The CDR3 coding sequence is TGTGCCACCAGCAGAGCCCAGGACTATTGGGAAAAACTGTTTTTT.

V gene TRBV28 combines with J gene TRBJ1-4, with 12 bases matching TRBD1. The germline gives CDR1 MDHEN, CDR2 SYDVKM. V shed 5 bases and J 16 bases; nucleotides not matched to a gene: 14. This CDR3 has 15 residues. This chain's CDR3 is CASSPGGDRGPSAFF. Written as DNA, the CDR3 is TGTGCCAGCAGTCCCGGGGGGGACAGGGGGCCCTCGGCGTTTTTT.

The chain is built from TRBV3-1 (or the pseudogene TRBV3-2) and TRBJ1-4; D might be TRBD1 (6 bases). With 0 bases removed from V and 13 bases from J, the gap between germline ends came to 9 bases. CDR3 size: 12 residues. Germline CDR1 reads LGHDT; CDR2 reads YNNKEL (reference sequence). CDR3 protein: CASSQDVRGLFF. The CDR3 region has the DNA TGTGCCAGCAGCCAAGATGTCAGGGGACTGTTTTTT.

This rearrangement joins TRBV2 to TRBJ2-7; 10 bases map to TRBD1. The CDR3 runs to 15 residues. Germline V CDR1 and CDR2: SNHLY, FYNNEI. V lost 6 bases to trimming and J lost 2 bases; unmatched junction nucleotides: 7. CDR3: CASRADRGQTYEQYF. For the CDR3, the DNA is TGTGCCAGCAGAGCTGACAGGGGGCAGACCTACGAGCAGTACTTC.

The V and J genes are TRBV18 and TRBJ1-6; 7 bases align to TRBD1. V lost 2 bases and J lost 10; bases outside the gene matches: 5. The CDR3 totals 14 residues. Germline CDR1 and CDR2: KGHSH and LQKENI. The chain's CDR3 is CASSPRQGLSPLHF. The CDR3 DNA reads TGTGCCAGCTCACCAAGACAGGGTTTGTCACCCCTCCACTTT.

The chain combines TRBV4-2 with TRBJ2-7, with D perhaps matching TRBD1 (6 bases). V was shortened by 2 bases and J by 3 bases, with 11 bases between the two germline ends. The CDR3 sequence is 14 residues long. CDR1 and CDR2 from the germline V gene are LGHNA and YNFKEQ. CDR3 in amino acids: CASSQQTDSYEQYF. The CDR3 DNA is TGTGCCAGCAGCCAACAAACGGACAGCTACGAGCAGTACTTC.

The chain links TRBV12-5 to TRBJ2-7, with TRBD1 matching over 7 bases. The CDR3 is 15 amino acids. Per germline, CDR1 LGHNT and CDR2 FRNRAP. The V and J ends lost 6 bases and 2 bases, in that order; junction bases with no gene match: 10. For the CDR3, the DNA is TGTGCTAGTGGCGGTGGGGACAGAGATACCTACGAGCAGTACTTC. Protein sequence: CASGGGDRDTYEQYF.

The chain carries TRBV14 and TRBJ2-7; 10 nucleotides align to TRBD1. From germline, CDR1 is SGHDN and CDR2 FVKESK. V lost 3 bases and J lost 6; bases outside the gene matches: 5. This CDR3 spans 14 amino acids. CDR3 sequence reads: CASSHWDRGFEQYF. The CDR3 nucleotides are TGTGCCAGCAGCCACTGGGACAGGGGATTCGAGCAGTACTTC.

CDR3 in DNA: TGTGCCAGCAGCCACACCCACGGCACTGAAGCTTTCTTT. It is translated as CASSHTHGTEAFF. The chain combines TRBV4-2 with TRBJ1-1, with D unclear. V was trimmed by 3 bases and J by 4 bases, leaving 9 bases between them. The CDR3 covers 13 residues. Germline CDR1 LGHNA, CDR2 YNFKEQ.

This chain connects TRBV27 to TRBJ2-5; 11 bases are shared with TRBD2. This CDR3 is built from 14 residues. CDR1 and CDR2 (germline): MNHEY, SMNVEV (reference sequence). The J segment lost 4 bases and the V segment lost 5 bases, leaving 3 bases of the junction unmatched. Here the CDR3 reads CASSPTSGGETQYF. DNA of the CDR3: TGTGCCAGCAGTCCAACTAGCGGGGGAGAGACCCAGTACTTC.

The chain has TRBV4-1 and TRBJ2-7; 15 bases map to TRBD2. V lost 7 bases and J lost 0; bases outside the gene matches: 10. The germline V gene encodes CDR1 MGHRA and CDR2 YSYEKL. This CDR3 is built from 18 residues. The CDR3 DNA is TGCGCCAGCACCCCGGGACTAGCGGGGGGCTCAGACTCCTACGAGCAGTACTTC. It translates to CASTPGLAGGSDSYEQYF.

V and J are TRBV29-1 and TRBJ1-1; 7 bases match TRBD1. This CDR3 is built from 13 residues. Germline CDR1 reads SQVTM; CDR2 reads ANQGSEA. V was clipped by 3 bases and J by 2 bases; unmatched bases: 3. The CDR3 protein is CSVEEGANTEAFF. The CDR3 DNA reads TGCAGCGTTGAGGAGGGGGCAAACACTGAAGCTTTCTTT.

The chain uses TRBV7-8 and TRBJ1-4, with no clear D. Germline V gene sequence: CDR1 SGHVS, CDR2 FQNEAQ. V was pared by 4 bases and J by 0 bases, with 12 bases between. This CDR3 is 16 amino acids long. The CDR3 DNA reads TGTGCCAGCAGCTCCCCGAGGGATGCAACTAATGAAAAACTGTTTTTT. Amino acid sequence: CASSSPRDATNEKLFF.

With respect to this clone: The sample holds other DNA sequences that translate to the same CDR3. V and J are TRBV5-1 and TRBJ2-7; 8 bases line up with TRBD1. The CDR3 is 14 amino acids. CDR1 and CDR2 from the germline V gene are SGHRS and YFSETQ. V dropped 3 bases and J dropped 1; count of bases not matched to a gene: 3. CDR3: CASSSTGGSYEQYF. The CDR3 region has the DNA TGCGCCAGCAGCTCTACAGGGGGGTCCTACGAGCAGTACTTC.

The chain combines TRBV6-1 with TRBJ2-7; 7 bases align to TRBD2. The CDR3 consists of 14 residues. Germline CDR1 is MNHNS and CDR2 is SASEGT. V gave up 1 base and J gave up 2 bases; unmatched junction bases: 2. CDR3 loop: CASSEGGSPYEQYF. In nucleotides, the CDR3 is TGTGCCAGCAGTGAAGGCGGGAGCCCCTACGAGCAGTACTTC.